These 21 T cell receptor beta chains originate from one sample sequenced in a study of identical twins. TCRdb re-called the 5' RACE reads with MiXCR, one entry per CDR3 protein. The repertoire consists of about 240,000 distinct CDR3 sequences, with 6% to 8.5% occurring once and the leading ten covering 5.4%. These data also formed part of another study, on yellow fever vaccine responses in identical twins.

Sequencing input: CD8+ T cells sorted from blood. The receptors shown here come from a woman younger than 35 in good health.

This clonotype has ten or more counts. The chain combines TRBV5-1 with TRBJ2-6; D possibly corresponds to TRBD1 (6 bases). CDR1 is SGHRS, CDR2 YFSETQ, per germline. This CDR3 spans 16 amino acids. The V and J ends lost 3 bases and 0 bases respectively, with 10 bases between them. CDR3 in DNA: TGCGCCAGCAGCTGGACAGTGAACTCTGGGGCCAACGTCCTGACTTTC. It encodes CASSWTVNSGANVLTF.

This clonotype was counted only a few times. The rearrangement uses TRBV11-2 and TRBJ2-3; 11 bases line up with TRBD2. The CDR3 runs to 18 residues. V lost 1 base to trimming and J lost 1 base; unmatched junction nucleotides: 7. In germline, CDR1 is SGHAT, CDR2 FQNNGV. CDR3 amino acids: CASSLVGLAGGGTDTQYF. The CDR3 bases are TGTGCCAGCAGCTTAGTGGGCCTAGCGGGAGGCGGCACAGATACGCAGTATTTT.

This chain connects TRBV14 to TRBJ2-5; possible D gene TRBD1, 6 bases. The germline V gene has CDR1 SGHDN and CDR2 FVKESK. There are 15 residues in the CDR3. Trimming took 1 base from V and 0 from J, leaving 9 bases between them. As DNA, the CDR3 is TGTGCCAGCAGCCAAGTTAGGGGGTACCAAGAGACCCAGTACTTC. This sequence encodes CASSQVRGYQETQYF.

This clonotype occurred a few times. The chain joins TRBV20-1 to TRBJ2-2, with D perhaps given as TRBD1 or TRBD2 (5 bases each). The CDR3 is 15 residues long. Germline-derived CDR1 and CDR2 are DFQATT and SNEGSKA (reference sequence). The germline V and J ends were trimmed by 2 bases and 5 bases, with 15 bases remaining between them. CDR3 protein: CSARSRGDLTGELFF. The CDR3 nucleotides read TGCAGTGCTAGATCGAGGGGTGATCTTACCGGGGAGCTGTTTTTT.

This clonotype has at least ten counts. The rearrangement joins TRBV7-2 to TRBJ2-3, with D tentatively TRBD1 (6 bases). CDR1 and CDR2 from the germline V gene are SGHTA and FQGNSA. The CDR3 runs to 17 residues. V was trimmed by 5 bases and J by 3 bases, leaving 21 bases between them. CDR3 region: CASSHPSTGSLTDTQYF. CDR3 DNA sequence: TGTGCCAGCAGCCATCCTTCTACAGGGTCTCTAACAGATACGCAGTATTTT.

For the CDR3, the DNA is TGTGCCAGCAGCGACCTAAGCGGGGATAGCACAGATACGCAGTATTTT. This encodes CASSDLSGDSTDTQYF. The chain recombines TRBV7-3 with TRBJ2-3; 7 bases agree with TRBD2. Germline V gives CDR1 SGHTA, CDR2 FQGTGA. This CDR3 spans 16 amino acids. The trim removed 5 bases at V and 0 bases at J, leaving 8 bases unmatched.

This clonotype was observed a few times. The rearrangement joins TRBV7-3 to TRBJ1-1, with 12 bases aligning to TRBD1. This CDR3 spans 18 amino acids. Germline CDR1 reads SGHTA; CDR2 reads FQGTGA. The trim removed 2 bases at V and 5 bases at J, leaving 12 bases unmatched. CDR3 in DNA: TGTGCCAGCAGCTTATCCGGTTCGGGACAGGGGGCTTGGACTGAAGCTTTCTTT. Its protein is CASSLSGSGQGAWTEAFF.

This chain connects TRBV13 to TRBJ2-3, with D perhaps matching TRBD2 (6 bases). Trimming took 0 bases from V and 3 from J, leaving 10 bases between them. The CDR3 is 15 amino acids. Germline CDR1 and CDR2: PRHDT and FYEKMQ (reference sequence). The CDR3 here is CASSLGPGVTDTQYF. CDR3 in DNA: TGTGCCAGCAGCTTAGGACCGGGAGTGACAGATACGCAGTATTTT.

CDR3 in DNA: TGTGCCAGCAGTCCCTTTACGACAGGGGCGACCGGGGAGCTGTTTTTT. It codes for CASSPFTTGATGELFF. The chain carries TRBV27 and TRBJ2-2; 8 bases fit TRBD1. V trimming: 5 bases; J trimming: 5 bases; junction bases outside the gene matches: 10. The CDR3 runs 16 residues. Germline CDR1 MNHEY, CDR2 SMNVEV (reference sequence).

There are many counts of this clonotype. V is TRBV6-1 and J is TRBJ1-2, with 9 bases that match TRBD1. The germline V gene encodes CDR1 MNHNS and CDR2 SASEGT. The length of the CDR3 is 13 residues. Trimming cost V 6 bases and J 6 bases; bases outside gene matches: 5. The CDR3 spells CASSPTGGNGYTF. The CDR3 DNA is TGTGCCAGCAGCCCGACAGGGGGGAATGGCTACACCTTC.

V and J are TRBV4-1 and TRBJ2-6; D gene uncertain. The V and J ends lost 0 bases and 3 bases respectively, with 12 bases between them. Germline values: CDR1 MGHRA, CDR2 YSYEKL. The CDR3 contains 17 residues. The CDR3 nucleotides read TGCGCCAGCAGCCAAGACGTTGTTGGGGTTGGGGCCAACGTCCTGACTTTC. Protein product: CASSQDVVGVGANVLTF.

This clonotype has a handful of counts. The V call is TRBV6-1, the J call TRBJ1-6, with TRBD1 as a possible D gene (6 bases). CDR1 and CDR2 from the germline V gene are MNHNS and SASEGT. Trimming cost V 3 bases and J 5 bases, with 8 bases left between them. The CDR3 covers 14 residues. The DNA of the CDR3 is TGTGCCAGCAGTGACAGGGGAAATAATTCACCCCTCCACTTT. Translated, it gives CASSDRGNNSPLHF.

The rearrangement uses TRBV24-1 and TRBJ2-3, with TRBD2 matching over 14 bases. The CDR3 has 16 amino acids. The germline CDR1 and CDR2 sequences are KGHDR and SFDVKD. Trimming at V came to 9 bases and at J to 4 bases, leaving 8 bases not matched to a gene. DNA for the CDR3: TGTGCCACCGCTGGGACTAGCGGGAGAAGTTCAGATACGCAGTATTTT. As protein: CATAGTSGRSSDTQYF.

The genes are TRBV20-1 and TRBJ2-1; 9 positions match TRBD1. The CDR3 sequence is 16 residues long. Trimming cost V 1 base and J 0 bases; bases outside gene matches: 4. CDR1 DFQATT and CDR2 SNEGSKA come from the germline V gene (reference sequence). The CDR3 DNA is TGCAGTGCTAGAGGGTTGACAGGGGGCTCCTACAATGAGCAGTTCTTC. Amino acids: CSARGLTGGSYNEQFF.

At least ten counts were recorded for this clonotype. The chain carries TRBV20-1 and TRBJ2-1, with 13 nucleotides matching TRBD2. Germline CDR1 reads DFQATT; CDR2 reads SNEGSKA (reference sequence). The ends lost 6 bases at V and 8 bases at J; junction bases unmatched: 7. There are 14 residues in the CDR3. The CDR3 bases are TGCAGTGCCTACGGACTAGCGGGAGACTATGAGCAGTTCTTC. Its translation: CSAYGLAGDYEQFF.

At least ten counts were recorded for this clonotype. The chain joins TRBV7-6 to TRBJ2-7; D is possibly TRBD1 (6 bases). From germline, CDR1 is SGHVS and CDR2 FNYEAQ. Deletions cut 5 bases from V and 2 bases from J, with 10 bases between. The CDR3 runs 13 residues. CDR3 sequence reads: CASSEGEPYEQYF. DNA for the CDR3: TGTGCCAGCAGCGAGGGGGAACCCTACGAGCAGTACTTC.

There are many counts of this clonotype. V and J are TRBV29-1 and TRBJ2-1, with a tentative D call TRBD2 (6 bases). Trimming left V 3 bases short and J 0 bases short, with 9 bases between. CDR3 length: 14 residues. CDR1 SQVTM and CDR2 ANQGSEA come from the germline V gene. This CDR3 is CSVEPGGSYNEQFF. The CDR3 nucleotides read TGCAGCGTTGAGCCCGGGGGCTCCTACAATGAGCAGTTCTTC.

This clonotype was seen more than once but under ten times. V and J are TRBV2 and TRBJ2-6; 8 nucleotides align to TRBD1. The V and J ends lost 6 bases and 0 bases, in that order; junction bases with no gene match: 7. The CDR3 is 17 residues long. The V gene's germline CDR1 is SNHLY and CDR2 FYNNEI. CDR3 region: CASRGPGGLSGANVLTF. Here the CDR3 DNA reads TGTGCCAGCAGGGGGCCAGGGGGCCTCTCTGGGGCCAACGTCCTGACTTTC.

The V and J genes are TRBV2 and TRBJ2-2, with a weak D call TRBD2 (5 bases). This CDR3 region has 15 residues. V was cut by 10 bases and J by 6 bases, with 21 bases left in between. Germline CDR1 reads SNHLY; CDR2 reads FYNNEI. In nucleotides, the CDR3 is TGTGCCACCCGTTTTTGGCCCGAGGGTCCCGGGGAGCTGTTTTTT. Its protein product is CATRFWPEGPGELFF.

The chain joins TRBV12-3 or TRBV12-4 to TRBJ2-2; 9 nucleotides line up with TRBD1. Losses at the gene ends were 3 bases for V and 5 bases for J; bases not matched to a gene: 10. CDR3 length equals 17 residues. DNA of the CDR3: TGTGCCAGCAGTTTGATTAAGGACAGGGGAAAAACCGGGGAGCTGTTTTTT. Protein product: CASSLIKDRGKTGELFF.

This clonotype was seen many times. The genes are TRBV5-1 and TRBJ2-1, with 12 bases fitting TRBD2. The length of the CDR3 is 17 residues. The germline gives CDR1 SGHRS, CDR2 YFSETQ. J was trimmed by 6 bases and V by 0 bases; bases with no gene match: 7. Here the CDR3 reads CASSLEASGRVGNEQFF. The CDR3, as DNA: TGCGCCAGCAGCTTGGAGGCTAGCGGGAGGGTAGGCAATGAGCAGTTCTTC.